A selection of T cell receptor beta chains follows, all from one sample in a study of early T cells in non-severe SARS-CoV-2 infection. One entry per CDR3 protein, called by TCRdb with MiXCR from the 5' RACE reads. The data hold under 20,000 distinct CDR3 sequences, with approximately 4% observed a single time. The source material was whole blood. The source is an adult who was a healthcare worker with PCR-confirmed SARS-CoV-2 infection or an uninfected control (not recorded which). Both conserved end residues are part of each CDR3. The order of the fields is J gene, V gene, clone size, D gene, CDR3 protein, CDR3 DNA. The D gene is left open where the match is weak. Where a row states a size, it is once, few, many or the class of an expanded clone; other rows omit it.

TRBJ1-6 TRBV6-6 many . CASSYSGGQLADSPLHF TGTGCCAGCAGTTACTCGGGAGGACAGCTGGCGGATTCACCCCTCCACTTT
TRBJ1-6 TRBV7-9 many . CASSLGTGKSPLHF TGTGCCAGCAGCTTGGGGACGGGGAAATCACCCCTCCACTTT
TRBJ1-2 TRBV5-1 many . CASSLDASANYGYTF TGCGCCAGCAGCTTGGATGCCAGCGCTAACTATGGCTACACCTTC
TRBJ2-7 TRBV11-1 . . CASSLSPASHEQYF TGTGCCAGCAGCTTATCTCCAGCGAGCCACGAGCAGTACTTC
TRBJ2-7 TRBV29-1 many TRBD1 CSVEGGTGRYEQYF TGCAGCGTTGAAGGTGGGACAGGACGCTACGAGCAGTACTTC
TRBJ2-2 TRBV6-4 many . CASSEAGDTGELFF TGTGCCAGCAGTGAGGCAGGGGACACCGGGGAGCTGTTTTTT
TRBJ1-2 TRBV3-1 many . CASSSREIYGYTF TGTGCCAGCAGCTCCCGAGAGATCTATGGCTACACCTTC
TRBJ1-5 TRBV18 many TRBD1 CASSPQGQGGQPQHF TGTGCCAGCTCACCACAGGGACAGGGGGGTCAGCCCCAGCATTTT
TRBJ1-2 TRBV7-2 many . CASSLSPEYGYTF TGTGCCAGCAGCTTGAGTCCTGAATATGGCTACACCTTC
TRBJ2-5 TRBV7-6 many TRBD2 CASSLASGQETQYF TGTGCCAGCAGCTTAGCTAGCGGGCAAGAGACCCAGTACTTC
TRBJ1-6 TRBV27 . . CASSLSGRSPLHF TGTGCCAGCAGTTTATCGGGGCGTTCACCCCTCCATTTT
TRBJ1-1 TRBV10-3 many . CAIRAGGLDRNTEAFF TGTGCCATCAGGGCGGGGGGGCTCGACAGGAACACTGAAGCTTTCTTT
TRBJ2-5 TRBV19 many . CASSISLKGRQETQYF TGTGCCAGTAGTATTTCACTCAAGGGGCGACAAGAGACCCAGTACTTC
TRBJ1-2 TRBV5-1 medium-sized . CASSLVADYGYTF TGCGCCAGCAGCTTGGTTGCGGACTATGGCTACACCTTC
TRBJ2-2 TRBV12-3/TRBV12-4 medium-sized . CASYDQNTGELFF TGTGCCAGCTACGACCAAAACACCGGGGAGCTGTTTTTT
TRBJ1-1 TRBV10-1 medium-sized . CASSESGNTEAFF TGCGCCAGCAGTGAGTCGGGGAACACTGAAGCTTTCTTT
TRBJ1-1 TRBV20-1 many . CSASGDESKMNTEAFF TGCAGTGCCTCTGGCGACGAAAGCAAGATGAACACTGAAGCTTTCTTT
TRBJ2-2 TRBV9 many . CASSVVAGSNTGELFF TGTGCCAGCAGCGTAGTTGCGGGGTCGAACACCGGGGAGCTGTTTTTT
TRBJ2-6 TRBV2 few TRBD1 CASSEQGQTFSGANVLTF TGTGCCAGCAGTGAACAGGGACAGACTTTCTCTGGGGCCAACGTCCTGACTTTC
TRBJ2-3 TRBV7-8 many TRBD2 CASSSRLAGLADTQYF TGTGCCAGCAGCTCTCGACTAGCGGGTTTAGCAGATACGCAGTATTTT
TRBJ1-4 TRBV12-5 many . CASGSTPDLGATNEKLFF TGTGCTAGTGGTTCCACCCCCGATTTAGGGGCAACTAATGAAAAACTGTTTTTT
TRBJ2-7 TRBV6-5 many . CAVRAEGDEQYF TGTGCCGTCCGGGCCGAGGGGGACGAGCAGTACTTC
TRBJ2-3 TRBV4-1 many . CASSQDFNRGTDTQYF TGCGCCAGCAGCCAAGATTTCAACAGGGGCACAGATACGCAGTATTTT
TRBJ1-2 TRBV10-2 many . CASSEVGNYGYTF TGCGCCAGCAGTGAGGTGGGAAACTATGGCTACACCTTC
TRBJ2-3 TRBV12-3/TRBV12-4 many TRBD2 CASIELAGGSTDTQYF TGTGCCAGCATCGAACTAGCGGGGGGTTCGACGGATACGCAGTATTTT
TRBJ1-4 TRBV2 many . CASSDQAPNEKLFF TGTGCCAGCAGTGATCAGGCCCCTAATGAAAAACTGTTTTTT
TRBJ2-1 TRBV6-5 many TRBD2 CASSRSSGAFNEQFF TGTGCCAGCAGTCGATCTAGCGGGGCTTTCAATGAGCAGTTCTTC
TRBJ1-4 TRBV19 many . CASTEGWGTNEKLFF TGTGCCAGTACAGAGGGATGGGGAACTAATGAAAAACTGTTTTTT
TRBJ2-1 TRBV6-5 many . CASSPVRFFDEQFF TGTGCCAGCAGTCCCGTCCGATTTTTCGATGAGCAGTTCTTC
TRBJ2-7 TRBV5-1 . TRBD1 CASSSGTGTYEQYF TGCGCCAGCAGCTCCGGGACAGGGACCTACGAGCAGTACTTC
TRBJ2-3 TRBV6-4 many . CASSDTTSPTDTQYF TGTGCCAGCAGTGATACTACCTCCCCCACAGATACGCAGTATTTT
TRBJ2-5 TRBV12-3/TRBV12-4 many . CASSLIGLETQYF TGTGCCAGCAGTCTAATAGGGTTGGAGACCCAGTACTTC
TRBJ1-1 TRBV4-3 many . CASSQEMTQHTEAFF TGCGCCAGCAGCCAAGAAATGACGCAACACACTGAAGCTTTCTTT
TRBJ1-1 TRBV20-1 many . CSASAWGMNTEAFF TGCAGTGCTAGTGCTTGGGGCATGAACACTGAAGCTTTCTTT
TRBJ1-3 TRBV4-2 . TRBD1 CASSQRDSANTIYF TGTGCCAGCAGCCAACGGGACAGTGCGAACACCATATATTTT